This TCR beta chain derives from a study of graft-versus-host responses after intestinal transplantation. Study as a whole: Every recipient underwent anti-thymocyte globulin induction, then tacrolimus and steroids for roughly 3 years.

Study-wide points: Early post-transplant HvG declines were associated with peak circulating GvH clone levels.

Libraries were prepared by immunoSEQ multiplex PCR; TCRdb keeps only in-frame clonotypes and omits some of them. The sample carries about 78,000 clones, around nine tenths recorded once. Turning to this clone: The target antigen is unknown.

The CDR3 loop spans 13 amino acids. CDR1 and CDR2 from the germline V gene are GTSNPN and SVGIG (reference sequence). The ends were cut back, 1 base at V and 4 bases at J, with 11 bases in the middle. This receptor was taken from a human donor who was the organ donor for an intestinal transplant. This specimen was unstimulated CD8+ T cells sorted from spleen or lymph node cells, taken before transplant. The chain couples TRBV30 to TRBJ2-7; D might be TRBD1 or TRBD2, each matching 5 bases. CDR3 loop: CAWSDGGTYEQYF. The CDR3 region has the DNA TGTGCCTGGAGTGATGGGGGTACGTACGAGCAGTACTTC.